These 30 T cell receptor beta chains share one sample of origin, sequenced in a study of shared clonotypes between healthy human individuals. Measured with immunoSEQ multiplex PCR; TCRdb has only the in-frame clones, and not every one. The repertoire has about 2.3 million clones, roughly 93% of them found once; the top ten carry about 0.39%. Sequencing used naive CD4+ T cells from PBMCs. Subset indicated: CD45RA+ positively selected. These receptors were taken from a man younger than 35 in good health. Some clones in this sample may be carry-over from other donors' samples.

The chain joins TRBV29-1 to TRBJ2-7, with unresolved D. The CDR3 contains 12 residues. The V and J ends lost 7 bases and 3 bases respectively, with 13 bases between them. Germline V gene sequence: CDR1 SQVTM, CDR2 ANQGSEA. In nucleotides, the CDR3 is TGCAGCGCTGGGTCACCAAACTACGAGCAGTACTTC. Encoded protein: CSAGSPNYEQYF.

V and J are TRBV7-6 and TRBJ2-5; D is uncertain. There are 12 residues in the CDR3. V lost 8 bases and J 5 bases, leaving 12 bases between the germline ends. Per germline, CDR1 SGHVS and CDR2 FNYEAQ. CDR3 amino acids: CASSPTRETQYF. The CDR3 DNA reads TGTGCCAGCTCCCCTACGAGGGAGACCCAGTACTTC.

The chain carries TRBV7-3 and TRBJ2-6; D is unclear. The CDR3 sequence is 16 residues long. V lost 5 bases, J lost 1 base, and 12 bases lay in between. Germline CDR1 is SGHTA and CDR2 is FQGTGA. CDR3 in DNA: TGTGCCAGCAGCCCACGGTGGGGATCTGGGGCCAACGTCCTGACTTTC. This codes for CASSPRWGSGANVLTF.

The table lists this clone with a count of one. The rearrangement joins TRBV6-1 to TRBJ2-6; 7 bases match TRBD1. Germline loops: CDR1 MNHNS, CDR2 SASEGT. The CDR3 totals 13 residues. The V gene end was trimmed by 4 bases and the J gene end by 15 bases; junction bases not matched to a gene: 9. The CDR3 bases are TGTGCCAGCAGTGGGTTTGGACAGGAGGCCCTGACTTTC. Its protein product is CASSGFGQEALTF.

A note on this clone: Other DNA sequences within the sample encode an identical CDR3. CDR3 protein: CASSLNQGSYNEQFF. CDR3 DNA: TGTGCCAGCAGCTTAAATCAGGGGTCCTACAATGAGCAGTTCTTC. The chain uses TRBV7-3 and TRBJ2-1; a possible D gene is TRBD1 (6 bases). The V gene lost 1 base and the J gene lost 1 base, with 8 bases spanning the gap. This CDR3 has 15 amino acids. The V gene's germline CDR1 is SGHTA and CDR2 FQGTGA.

The chain recombines TRBV6-1 with TRBJ1-4; D is unresolved. This CDR3 comprises 15 residues. Per the germline V gene, CDR1 is MNHNS and CDR2 is SASEGT. V was shortened by 2 bases and J by 5 bases, with 12 bases between the two germline ends. The CDR3 reads CASSEILGRNEKLFF. CDR3 coding DNA: TGTGCCAGCAGTGAAATCTTGGGAAGAAATGAAAAACTGTTTTTT.

The chain uses TRBV2 and TRBJ2-1, with D uncertain. V was cut by 4 bases and J by 7 bases, with 11 bases left in between. Germline values: CDR1 SNHLY, CDR2 FYNNEI. The CDR3 loop spans 13 amino acids. DNA of the CDR3: TGTGCCAGCAGTGGGATCGGAGCGAATGAGCAGTTCTTC. Amino acid sequence: CASSGIGANEQFF.

In regard to this clone: Other DNA sequences within the sample encode an identical CDR3. The V call is TRBV7-2, the J call TRBJ2-6; D call uncertain. CDR3 length equals 15 residues. The V and J ends lost 3 bases and 0 bases respectively, with 6 bases between them. Germline V CDR1 and CDR2: SGHTA, FQGNSA. The CDR3 region is CASSLSSSGANVLTF. In nucleotides, the CDR3 is TGTGCCAGCAGCTTGTCTAGCTCTGGGGCCAACGTCCTGACTTTC.

This rearrangement joins TRBV6-5 to TRBJ1-4; 8 positions match TRBD1. This CDR3 comprises 14 residues. With 3 bases clipped from V and 5 bases from J, the junction kept 2 bases outside the gene matches. Germline V lookup: CDR1 MNHEY, CDR2 SVGAGI. CDR3 coding DNA: TGTGCCAGCAGTTATCGACAGGGGAATGAAAAACTGTTTTTT. Translated, it gives CASSYRQGNEKLFF.

J is TRBJ1-3 and V is TRBV18; D possibly corresponds to TRBD1 (5 bases). The CDR3 loop spans 15 amino acids. From germline, CDR1 is KGHSH and CDR2 LQKENI. Trimming left V 2 bases short and J 4 bases short, with 12 bases between. The CDR3 DNA is TGTGCCAGCTCACCATCTCAGGGAACGGGAAACACCATATATTTT. This translates into CASSPSQGTGNTIYF.

V usage is TRBV5-1 and J usage is TRBJ2-7; D call uncertain. This CDR3 comprises 12 residues. V was cut by 2 bases and J by 2 bases, with 5 bases left in between. CDR1 and CDR2 from the germline V gene are SGHRS and YFSETQ. In DNA, the CDR3 is TGCGCCAGCAGCTTCCCCGCCTACGAGCAGTACTTC. This translates into CASSFPAYEQYF.

The rearrangement uses TRBV6-5 and TRBJ1-4; maybe TRBD1 (6 bases). Trimming shortened V by 5 bases and J by 0 bases, and 10 bases separated the two germline ends. CDR3 length equals 15 residues. Looked up from germline, CDR1 is MNHEY and CDR2 is SVGAGI. The CDR3 here is CASSVTGATNEKLFF. The CDR3 DNA is TGTGCCAGCAGTGTGACAGGAGCAACTAATGAAAAACTGTTTTTT.

The CDR3 region has the DNA TGTGCCAGCAGTTACTCGCTAGCGGAGAATGAGCAGTTCTTC. Its translation: CASSYSLAENEQFF. The chain employs TRBV6-6 and TRBJ2-1; TRBD2 aligns across 7 bases. The germline gives CDR1 MNHNY, CDR2 SVGAGI (reference sequence). The CDR3 loop spans 14 amino acids. With V trimmed by 0 bases and J by 7 bases, 3 bases remained unmatched.

This chain links TRBV7-9 with TRBJ2-4, with 8 bases matching TRBD1. The V segment lost 5 bases and the J segment 7 bases; nucleotides outside the gene matches: 10. Germline V gene data show CDR1 as SEHNR and CDR2 as FQNEAQ (reference sequence). The length of the CDR3 is 15 residues. The CDR3 sequence is CASSLSGQGNNIQYF. The DNA of the CDR3 is TGTGCCAGCAGCCTTTCCGGACAGGGAAACAACATTCAGTACTTC.

The chain uses TRBV28 and TRBJ2-3; 8 positions match TRBD2. The V gene end was trimmed by 6 bases and the J gene end by 1 base; junction bases not matched to a gene: 6. The CDR3 covers 15 residues. Germline CDR1 is MDHEN and CDR2 is SYDVKM. The CDR3 sequence is CASSRGGGGTDTQYF. The CDR3 bases are TGTGCCAGCAGCCGGGGGGGCGGTGGCACAGATACGCAGTATTTT.

The chain carries TRBV18 and TRBJ1-2, with D perhaps matching TRBD1 (6 bases). Germline CDR1 is KGHSH and CDR2 is LQKENI. The CDR3 has 14 amino acids. Between the trimmed V and J ends, which lost 2 bases and 7 bases, there was a span of 14 bases. The CDR3 is CASSPSGTTLGYTF. For the CDR3, the DNA is TGTGCCAGCTCACCATCCGGGACAACGCTTGGCTACACCTTC. The variable domain in full, completed from reference TRBV18 and TRBJ1-2, reads NAGVMQNPRHLVRRRGQEARLRCSPMKGHSHVYWYRQLPEEGLKFMVYLQKENIIDESGMPKERFSAEFPKEGPSILRIQQVVRGDSAAYFCASSPSGTTLGYTFGSGTRLTVV.

The chain employs TRBV7-2 and TRBJ1-5, with D unclear. The germline CDR1 and CDR2 sequences are SGHTA and FQGNSA. The V and J ends lost 5 bases and 4 bases respectively, with 27 bases between them. The CDR3 is 19 residues long. Here the CDR3 DNA reads TGTGCCAGCAGCCTAGTCCTGAGCCCTTACCAGAGAACTAATCAGCCCCAGCATTTT. Encoded protein: CASSLVLSPYQRTNQPQHF.

The chain recombines TRBV4-2 with TRBJ2-7; 11 nucleotides match TRBD2. V trimming: 4 bases; J trimming: 7 bases; junction bases outside the gene matches: 12. The CDR3 spans 16 residues. CDR1 is LGHNA and CDR2 is YNFKEQ in the germline V gene. Here the CDR3 reads CASSRRLAGPLGEQYF. The CDR3 DNA reads as TGTGCCAGCAGCCGCCGACTAGCGGGACCCTTGGGGGAGCAGTACTTC.

This chain connects TRBV2 to TRBJ1-3; D is unresolved. CDR1 is SNHLY, CDR2 FYNNEI, per germline. The V gene lost 7 bases and the J gene lost 0 bases, with 10 bases spanning the gap. This CDR3 spans 14 amino acids. DNA of the CDR3: TGTGCCAGCACCCTGGGGATCTCTGGAAACACCATATATTTT. It specifies CASTLGISGNTIYF. The whole variable domain, remainder taken from reference TRBV2 and TRBJ1-3, is EPEVTQTPSHQVTQMGQEVILRCVPISNHLYFYWYRQILGQKVEFLVSFYNNEISEKSEIFDDQFSVERPDGSNFTLKIRSTKLEDSAMYFCASTLGISGNTIYFGEGSWLTVV.

CDR3 in DNA: TGCGCCAGCAGCTTACAGACATCGGGGCGGGAGACCCAGTACTTC. Protein product: CASSLQTSGRETQYF. The rearrangement uses TRBV5-1 and TRBJ2-5; D is tentatively TRBD1 or TRBD2 (5 bases each). CDR3 size: 15 residues. Trimming took 2 bases from V and 5 from J, leaving 16 bases between them. Germline V lookup: CDR1 SGHRS, CDR2 YFSETQ.

The V and J genes are TRBV18 and TRBJ1-5; 7 bases align to TRBD1. The V gene end was trimmed by 4 bases and the J gene end by 5 bases; junction bases not matched to a gene: 8. The CDR3 is 15 residues long. Germline loops: CDR1 KGHSH, CDR2 LQKENI. DNA of the CDR3: TGTGCCAGCTCACTGTCGACAGGGAGCGATCAGCCCCAGCATTTT. This translates into CASSLSTGSDQPQHF. Together with reference TRBV18 and TRBJ1-5, the CDR3 gives the full variable domain: NAGVMQNPRHLVRRRGQEARLRCSPMKGHSHVYWYRQLPEEGLKFMVYLQKENIIDESGMPKERFSAEFPKEGPSILRIQQVVRGDSAAYFCASSLSTGSDQPQHFGDGTRLSIL.

The gene calls are TRBV18 and TRBJ2-1, with D perhaps assigned TRBD1 or TRBD2 (5 bases each). The ends were cut back, 4 bases at V and 10 bases at J, with 14 bases in the middle. CDR3 length: 13 residues. Germline V gene lookup returns CDR1 KGHSH and CDR2 LQKENI. The CDR3 bases are TGTGCCAGCTCACGGGACCTAGCTGAGGAGCAGTTCTTC. Translation: CASSRDLAEEQFF.

This clone has a single count. The chain links TRBV28 to TRBJ1-4, with a possible D match to TRBD1 (6 bases). Trimming took off 5 bases at V and 2 bases at J, with 12 bases between the two ends. This CDR3 has 15 residues. Germline lookup yields CDR1 MDHEN and CDR2 SYDVKM. CDR3 DNA sequence: TGTGCCAGCAGTCACGGGGGGCGGACTAATGAAAAACTGTTTTTT. Its translation: CASSHGGRTNEKLFF.

This chain joins TRBV21-1 and TRBJ2-4; TRBD1 is the table's D call, not checked against the DNA. TRBV21-1 is recorded as a pseudogene. The CDR3 runs 16 residues. CDR3 in DNA: TGTGCCAGCAGCCCTCCACAGGGGACGGCCAAAAACATTCAGTACTTC. Translation gives CASSPPQGTAKNIQYF.

This chain's CDR3 is CASSVTSADTQYF. The CDR3 DNA follows: TGTGCCAGCAGTGTGACTAGTGCAGATACGCAGTATTTT. V usage is TRBV28 and J usage is TRBJ2-3; tentative D call: TRBD2 (6 bases). Looked up from germline, CDR1 is MDHEN and CDR2 is SYDVKM. V lost 5 bases and J lost 4, with 10 bases in between. CDR3 size: 13 residues.

V is TRBV9 and J is TRBJ2-3; D is ambiguous. The V end lost 4 bases, the J end lost 2 bases, and 14 bases lay between the germline ends. The germline V gene has CDR1 SGDLS and CDR2 YYNGEE. The CDR3 runs 15 residues. CDR3 bases: TGTGCCAGCAGCCCGAGGAGACTCAACACAGATACGCAGTATTTT. Its protein product is CASSPRRLNTDTQYF.

The genes are TRBV18 and TRBJ1-5; 7 bases map to TRBD1. V was pared by 5 bases and J by 3 bases, with 7 bases of the junction left unmatched. The germline V gene has CDR1 KGHSH and CDR2 LQKENI. CDR3 length equals 15 residues. The chain's CDR3 is CASSLVQGVNQPQHF. The CDR3 DNA is TGTGCCAGCTCATTAGTCCAGGGGGTCAATCAGCCCCAGCATTTT.

This clone was picked up one time. The chain combines TRBV28 with TRBJ1-2, with no clear D. This CDR3 comprises 14 residues. V was pared by 6 bases and J by 4 bases, with 15 bases between. Per germline, CDR1 MDHEN and CDR2 SYDVKM. CDR3 in amino acids: CASSPTTVRYGYTF. The CDR3 DNA reads TGTGCCAGCAGCCCTACCACGGTGCGCTATGGCTACACCTTC.

CDR3 sequence: CASSPTRDTENEQFF. CDR3 bases: TGTGCCAGCTCACCAACTCGGGACACGGAGAATGAGCAGTTCTTC. The V and J genes are TRBV18 and TRBJ2-1; tentatively, D is TRBD1 (6 bases). The CDR3 runs 15 residues. Germline V CDR1 and CDR2: KGHSH, LQKENI. Trimming stripped 2 bases from V and 7 bases from J, with 15 bases between.

The V call is TRBV5-8, the J call TRBJ1-5; possibly TRBD1 for D (6 bases). Trimming left V 0 bases short and J 2 bases short, with 15 bases between. Germline V gene data show CDR1 as SGHTS and CDR2 as YDEGEE. There are 17 residues in the CDR3. The DNA of the CDR3 is TGTGCCAGCAGCTTGGGGGGCAGGGGCTATGGCAATCAGCCCCAGCATTTT. This encodes CASSLGGRGYGNQPQHF.